This T cell receptor (beta chain) was recovered during a study of beta chain features in type 1 diabetes. Expressed TCRB transcripts were sequenced after all isolated RNA was converted to cDNA. This table comes from immunoSEQ multiplex PCR, and its TCRdb copy is limited to in-frame clones, with some not included. Here the sample spans about 120,000 clones, about a sixth being singletons. Germline CDR1 reads LGHNA; CDR2 reads YSLEER. The CDR3 totals 17 residues. V shed 0 bases, J shed 9 bases, and the junction held 9 bases outside the gene matches. In the case of this clone: The antigen is unknown.

Study findings and constraints: Among patients with Type 1 diabetes, TCRB CDR3s were moderately but significantly shorter in every one of the four CD4+ subsets.

This TCR derives from a young man with type 1 diabetes. The V call is TRBV4-3, the J call TRBJ1-6; 9 bases match TRBD1. Input material: central memory CD4+ T cells from blood. DNA of the CDR3: TGCGCCAGCAGCCAAGATTGGGAACAGGGGGCGTCTTCACCCCTCCACTTT. Translating gives CASSQDWEQGASSPLHF.